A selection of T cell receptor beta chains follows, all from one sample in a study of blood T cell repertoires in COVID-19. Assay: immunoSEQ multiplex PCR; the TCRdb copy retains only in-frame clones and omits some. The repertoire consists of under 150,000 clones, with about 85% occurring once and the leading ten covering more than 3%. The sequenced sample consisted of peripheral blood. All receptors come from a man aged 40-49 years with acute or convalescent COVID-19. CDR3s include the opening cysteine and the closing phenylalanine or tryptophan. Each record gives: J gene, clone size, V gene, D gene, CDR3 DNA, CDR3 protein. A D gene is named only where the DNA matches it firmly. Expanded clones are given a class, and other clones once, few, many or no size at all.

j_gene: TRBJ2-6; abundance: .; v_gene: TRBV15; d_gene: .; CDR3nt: TGTGCCACCAGCAGCTTGGGACTTCCTGGGGCCAACGTCCTGACTTTC; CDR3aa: CATSSLGLPGANVLTF
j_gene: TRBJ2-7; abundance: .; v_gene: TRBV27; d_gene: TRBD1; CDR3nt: TGTGCCAGCAGTTTATTAGCTGGACAGGGGTGGCACGAGCAGTACTTC; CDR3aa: CASSLLAGQGWHEQYF
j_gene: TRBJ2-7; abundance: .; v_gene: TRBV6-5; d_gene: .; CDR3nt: TGTGCCAGCAGTCAGCTCAGGGGTCTCGAGCAGTACTTC; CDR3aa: CASSQLRGLEQYF
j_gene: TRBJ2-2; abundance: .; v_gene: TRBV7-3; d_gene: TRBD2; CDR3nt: TGTGCCAGCAGAATCGATAGCGGGGGGGCCCCCGGGGAGCTGTTTTTT; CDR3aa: CASRIDSGGAPGELFF
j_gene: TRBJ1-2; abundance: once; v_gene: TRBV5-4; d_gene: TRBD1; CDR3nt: TGTGCCAGCAGCTTGGACGGACAGGGGAACTATGGCTACACCTTC; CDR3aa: CASSLDGQGNYGYTF
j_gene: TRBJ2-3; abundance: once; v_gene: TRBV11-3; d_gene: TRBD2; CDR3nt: TGTGCCAGCAGCTTAGTATCGGGAGGCAGCACAGATACGCAGTATTTT; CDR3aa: CASSLVSGGSTDTQYF
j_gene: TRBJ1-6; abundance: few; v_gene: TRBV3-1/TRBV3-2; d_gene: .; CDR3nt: TGTGCCAGCAGCCGCCTCTCAGGGGAATCACCCCTCCACTTT; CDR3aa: CASSRLSGESPLHF
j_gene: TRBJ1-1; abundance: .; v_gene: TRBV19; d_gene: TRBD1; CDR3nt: TGTGCCAGTACCGTGGGGACAGGGGCGCCCATGAACACTGAAGCTTTCTTT; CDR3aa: CASTVGTGAPMNTEAFF
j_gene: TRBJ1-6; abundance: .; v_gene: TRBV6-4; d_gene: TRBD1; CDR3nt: TGTGCCAGCAGTAGGACAGGGGGCGATTCACCCCTCCACTTT; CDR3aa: CASSRTGGDSPLHF
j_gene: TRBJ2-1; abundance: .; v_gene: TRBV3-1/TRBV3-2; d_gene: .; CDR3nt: TGTGCCAGCAGCCAAGGGGGCTGGGGGCAGGTCTACAATGAGCAGTTCTTC; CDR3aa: CASSQGGWGQVYNEQFF
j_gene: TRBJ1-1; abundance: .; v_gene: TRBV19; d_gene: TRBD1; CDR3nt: TGTGCCAGTGGCTGGACAGGGAACACTGAAGCTTTCTTT; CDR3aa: CASGWTGNTEAFF
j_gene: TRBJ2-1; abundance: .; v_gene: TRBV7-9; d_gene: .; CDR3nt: TGTGCCAGCAGCTTAGGTGAGGTAACCTACAATGAGCAGTTCTTC; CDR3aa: CASSLGEVTYNEQFF
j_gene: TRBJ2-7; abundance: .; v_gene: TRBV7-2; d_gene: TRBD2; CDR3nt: TGTGCCAGCAGCTTAGGGGGCATGGGACTAGCGTTTGACTTC; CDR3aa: CASSLGGMGLAFDF
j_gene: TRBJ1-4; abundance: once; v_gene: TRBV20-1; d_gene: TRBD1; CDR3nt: TGCAGTGCTAGTAATCGACAGGGGAATTTTGAAAAACTGTTTTTT; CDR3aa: CSASNRQGNFEKLFF
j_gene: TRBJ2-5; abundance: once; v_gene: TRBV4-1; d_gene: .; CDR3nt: TGCGCCAGCAGCAAAGCCCCAGCCCGACTAGTTGATGAGGGGAGAAGGGAGACCCAGTACTTC; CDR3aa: CASSKAPARLVDEGRRETQYF
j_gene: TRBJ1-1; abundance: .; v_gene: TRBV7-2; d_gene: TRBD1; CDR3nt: TGTGCCAGCAGTTCGGGACAGACTCACCCTGAAGCTTTCTTT; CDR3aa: CASSSGQTHPEAFF
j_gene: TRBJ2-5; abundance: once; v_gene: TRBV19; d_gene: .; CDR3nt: TGTGCCAGTAGTGCACAGGGTTGGCAAGAGACCCAGTACTTC; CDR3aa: CASSAQGWQETQYF
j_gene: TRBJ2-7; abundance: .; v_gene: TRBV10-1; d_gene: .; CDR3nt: TGCGCCAGCAGCCCGGGGTCCTCCTACGAGCAGTACTTC; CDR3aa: CASSPGSSYEQYF
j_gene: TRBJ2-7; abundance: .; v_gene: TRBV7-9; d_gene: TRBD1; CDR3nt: TGTGCCAGCAGCCCAGGGACAGGGGATCCCTACGAGCAGTACTTC; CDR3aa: CASSPGTGDPYEQYF
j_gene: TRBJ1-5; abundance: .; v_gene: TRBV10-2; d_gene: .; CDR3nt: TGCGCCAGCAGTGAGTCGATTATCTCGGGTCCCAATCAGCCCCAGCATTTT; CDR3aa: CASSESIISGPNQPQHF
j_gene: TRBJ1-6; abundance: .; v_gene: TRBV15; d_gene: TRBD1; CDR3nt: TGTGCCACCAGCAGCTACAGGGGAGGTTCACCCCTCCACTTT; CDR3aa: CATSSYRGGSPLHF
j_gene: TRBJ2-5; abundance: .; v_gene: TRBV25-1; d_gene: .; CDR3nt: TGTGCCAGCAGTGAATCGAGAGTTTGGGGGCACCAGACCCAGTACTTC; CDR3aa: CASSESRVWGHQTQYF
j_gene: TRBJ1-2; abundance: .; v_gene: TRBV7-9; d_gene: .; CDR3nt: TGTGCCAGCAGCCCTATGGGTGTCGGGGAAGGCTACACCTTC; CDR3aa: CASSPMGVGEGYTF
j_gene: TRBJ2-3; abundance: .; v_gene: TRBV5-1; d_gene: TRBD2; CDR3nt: TGCGCCAGCAGCTTGGAACTAGCGGATGGGACAGATACGCAGTATTTT; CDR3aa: CASSLELADGTDTQYF
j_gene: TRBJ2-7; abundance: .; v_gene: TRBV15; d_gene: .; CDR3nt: TGTGCCACCAGCACGACAGAATCCCCCTACGAGCAGTACTTC; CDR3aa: CATSTTESPYEQYF
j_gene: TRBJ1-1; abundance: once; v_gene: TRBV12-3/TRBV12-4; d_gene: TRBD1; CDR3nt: TGTGCCAGCAGTCGAGGGGGCTTGGGTGAAGCTTTCTTT; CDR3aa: CASSRGGLGEAFF
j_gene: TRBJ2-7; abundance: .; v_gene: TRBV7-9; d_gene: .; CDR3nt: TGTGCCAGCAGCTTAGACCTCGGGGTGGGCACCTACGAGCAGTACTTC; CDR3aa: CASSLDLGVGTYEQYF
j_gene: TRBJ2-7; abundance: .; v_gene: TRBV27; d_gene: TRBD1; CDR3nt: TGTGCCAGCAGTCAACGACAGGGTACCCACGAGCAGTACTTC; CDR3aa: CASSQRQGTHEQYF
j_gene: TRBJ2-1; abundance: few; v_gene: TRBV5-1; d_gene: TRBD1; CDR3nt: TGCGCCAGCAGCGGGGGACAGGGGTCCTACAATGAGCAGTTCTTC; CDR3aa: CASSGGQGSYNEQFF
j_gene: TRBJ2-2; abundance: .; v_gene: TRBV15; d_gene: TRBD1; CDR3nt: TGTGCCACCAGCAGAGTTCCTCCCGACAGGGCCCTGTTTTTT; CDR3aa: CATSRVPPDRALFF
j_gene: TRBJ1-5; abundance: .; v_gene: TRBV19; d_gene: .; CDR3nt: TGTGCCAGTAGTATAGATAAATTTGGCAGTAGCAATCAGCCCCAGCATTTT; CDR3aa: CASSIDKFGSSNQPQHF
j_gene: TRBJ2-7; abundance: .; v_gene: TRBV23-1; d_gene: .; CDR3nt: TGCGCCAGCACCTGCGGGACAGTTACCTACGAGCAGTACTTC; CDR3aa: CASTCGTVTYEQYF
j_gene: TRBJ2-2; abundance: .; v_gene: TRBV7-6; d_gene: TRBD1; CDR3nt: TGTGCCAGCAGCCGAGCCACAGGGGGTGCCGGGGAGCTGTTTTTT; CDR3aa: CASSRATGGAGELFF
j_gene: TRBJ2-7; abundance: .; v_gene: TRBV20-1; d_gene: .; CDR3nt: TGCAGTGCAACGGACAATTACGAGCAGTACTTC; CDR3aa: CSATDNYEQYF
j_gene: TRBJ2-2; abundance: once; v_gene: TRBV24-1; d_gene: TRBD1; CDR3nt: TGTGCCACCAGTGATCGGACAGGGGGGGCCCTCACCGGGGAGCTGTTTTTT; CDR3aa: CATSDRTGGALTGELFF
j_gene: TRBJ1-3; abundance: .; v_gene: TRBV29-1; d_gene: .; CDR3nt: TGCAGCGTTGAAACGGGGACTGGAAACACCATATATTTT; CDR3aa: CSVETGTGNTIYF
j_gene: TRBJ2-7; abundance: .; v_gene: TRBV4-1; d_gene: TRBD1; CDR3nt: TGCGCCAGCAGCCAAGGGACAGGGGGCACCTACGAGCAGTACTTC; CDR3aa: CASSQGTGGTYEQYF